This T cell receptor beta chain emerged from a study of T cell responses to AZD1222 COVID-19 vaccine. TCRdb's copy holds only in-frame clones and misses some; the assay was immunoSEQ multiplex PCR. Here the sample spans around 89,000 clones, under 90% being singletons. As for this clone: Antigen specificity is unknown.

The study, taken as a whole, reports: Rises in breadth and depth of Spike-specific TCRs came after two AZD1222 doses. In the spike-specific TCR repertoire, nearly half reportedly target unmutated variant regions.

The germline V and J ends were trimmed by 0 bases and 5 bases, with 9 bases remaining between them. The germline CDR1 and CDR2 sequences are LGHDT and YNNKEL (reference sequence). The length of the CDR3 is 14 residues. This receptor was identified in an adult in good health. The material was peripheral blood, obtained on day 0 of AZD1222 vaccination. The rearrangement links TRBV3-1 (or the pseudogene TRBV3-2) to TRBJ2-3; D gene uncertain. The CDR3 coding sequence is TGTGCCAGCAGCCAAGATAGGCTGATAGATACGCAGTATTTT. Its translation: CASSQDRLIDTQYF.